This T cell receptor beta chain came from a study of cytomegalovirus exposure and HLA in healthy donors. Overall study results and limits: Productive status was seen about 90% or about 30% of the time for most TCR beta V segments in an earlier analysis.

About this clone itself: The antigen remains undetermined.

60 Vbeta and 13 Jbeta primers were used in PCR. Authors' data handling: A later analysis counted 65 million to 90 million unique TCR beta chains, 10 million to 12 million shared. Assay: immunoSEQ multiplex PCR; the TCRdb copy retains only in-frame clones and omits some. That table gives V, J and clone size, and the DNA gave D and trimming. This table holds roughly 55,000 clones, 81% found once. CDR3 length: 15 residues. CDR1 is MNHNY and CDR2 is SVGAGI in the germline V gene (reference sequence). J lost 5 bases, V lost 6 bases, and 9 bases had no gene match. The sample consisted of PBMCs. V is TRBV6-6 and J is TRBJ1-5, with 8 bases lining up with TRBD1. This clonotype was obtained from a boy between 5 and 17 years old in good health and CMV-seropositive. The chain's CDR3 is CASSLQGARDQPQHF. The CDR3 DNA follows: TGTGCCAGCAGCTTGCAGGGGGCGCGTGATCAGCCCCAGCATTTT.